The 15 T cell receptor beta chains below come from one sample, sequenced in a study of blood T cell repertoires in COVID-19. Sequenced by immunoSEQ multiplex PCR; TCRdb stores in-frame clones only, minus some. The sample contains about 120,000 clones, 60% to 85% of which appear only once. Input material: peripheral blood. The receptor source for this set is a man aged 65-85 years with acute or convalescent COVID-19.

The chain couples TRBV2 to TRBJ2-7, with D possibly being TRBD1 (6 bases). Germline V gene data show CDR1 as SNHLY and CDR2 as FYNNEI. The V and J ends lost 6 bases and 3 bases respectively, with 15 bases between them. CDR3 size: 14 residues. The chain's CDR3 is CASRLDRTVYEQYF. CDR3 DNA sequence: TGTGCCAGCAGACTCGACAGGACAGTCTACGAGCAGTACTTC.

The rearrangement links TRBV3-1 (or the pseudogene TRBV3-2) to TRBJ1-5; 9 bases are a match to TRBD1. Germline V CDR1 and CDR2: LGHDT, YNNKEL (reference sequence). The length of the CDR3 is 15 residues. V shed 2 bases, J shed 1 base, and the junction held 0 bases outside the gene matches. CDR3 loop: CASSQTGGSNQPQHF. The CDR3 DNA reads TGTGCCAGCAGCCAAACAGGGGGCAGCAATCAGCCCCAGCATTTT.

The chain recombines TRBV6-5 with TRBJ1-2; 9 bases align to TRBD1. CDR1 is MNHEY and CDR2 is SVGAGI in the germline V gene. The CDR3 length is 15 residues. Trimming removed 5 bases from V and 6 bases from J; junction bases left unmatched: 10. Here the CDR3 DNA reads TGTGCCAGCAGTCCAGCCGGGACAGGGTTTCATGGCTACACCTTC. It codes for CASSPAGTGFHGYTF.

The chain joins TRBV9 to TRBJ2-3; 14 bases map to TRBD2. V lost 3 bases and J lost 4; bases outside the gene matches: 4. Germline V gives CDR1 SGDLS, CDR2 YYNGEE. This CDR3 spans 16 amino acids. The CDR3 DNA is TGTGCCAGCAGCGGCCTGACTAGCGGGGGGGCAGATACGCAGTATTTT. Translated, it gives CASSGLTSGGADTQYF.

This clone has only one observation. The genes are TRBV5-1 and TRBJ2-3; TRBD1 aligns across 8 bases. This CDR3 has 15 residues. The trim removed 3 bases at V and 3 bases at J, leaving 6 bases unmatched. Germline CDR1 and CDR2: SGHRS and YFSETQ. CDR3 nucleotides: TGCGCCAGCAGCTCCGGGACAGGTTTGACAGATACGCAGTATTTT. Translated: CASSSGTGLTDTQYF.

The chain joins TRBV6-5 to TRBJ2-5; D remains ambiguous. Germline assignment: CDR1 MNHEY and CDR2 SVGAGI. The CDR3 sequence is 15 residues long. V was cut by 0 bases and J by 2 bases, with 10 bases left in between. Written as DNA, the CDR3 is TGTGCCAGCAGTTACTCGGGCCGGATACAAGAGACCCAGTACTTC. Translation gives CASSYSGRIQETQYF.

J is TRBJ1-1 and V is TRBV19; TRBD1 might be the D (6 bases). The V gene lost 7 bases and the J gene lost 1 base, with 16 bases spanning the gap. Germline V gene lookup returns CDR1 LNHDA and CDR2 SQIVND (reference sequence). There are 15 residues in the CDR3. Here the CDR3 DNA reads TGTGCCAGTACTCTGGGGGCAGGGCAGAACACTGAAGCTTTCTTT. Translated: CASTLGAGQNTEAFF.

V and J are TRBV9 and TRBJ2-7; 7 positions agree with TRBD1. The V gene end was trimmed by 4 bases and the J gene end by 1 base; junction bases not matched to a gene: 8. Germline CDR1 SGDLS, CDR2 YYNGEE. This CDR3 contains 15 residues. The CDR3 coding sequence is TGTGCCAGCAGCTCTCGGACAGGACGATCCTACGAGCAGTACTTC. It codes for CASSSRTGRSYEQYF.

The rearrangement joins TRBV5-4 to TRBJ1-1; 9 bases agree with TRBD1. Per germline, CDR1 SGHNT and CDR2 YYREEE (reference sequence). The ends lost 4 bases at V and 5 bases at J; junction bases unmatched: 9. The length of the CDR3 is 15 residues. CDR3 amino acids: CASSQIQGAGTEAFF. The CDR3 DNA is TGTGCCAGCAGCCAAATACAGGGGGCAGGGACTGAAGCTTTCTTT.

This clone was observed a few times. This chain joins TRBV4-2 and TRBJ1-1; 8 positions match TRBD1. CDR1 and CDR2 from the germline V gene are LGHNA and YNFKEQ. The CDR3 loop spans 14 amino acids. The V and J ends lost 3 bases and 4 bases, in that order; junction bases with no gene match: 4. CDR3 protein: CASSQGGQGTEAFF. In DNA form, the CDR3 reads TGTGCCAGCAGCCAGGGAGGACAGGGCACTGAAGCTTTCTTT.

This CDR3 is CASSPQLLNTEAFF. CDR3 nucleotide sequence: TGTGCCAGCAGTCCACAGTTATTGAACACTGAAGCTTTCTTT. This chain joins TRBV6-5 and TRBJ1-1; D unresolved. The CDR3 runs to 14 residues. Germline V gene lookup returns CDR1 MNHEY and CDR2 SVGAGI. Deletions cut 5 bases from V and 0 bases from J, with 10 bases between.

The chain couples TRBV18 to TRBJ2-1, with D maybe TRBD2 (6 bases). Trimming stripped 2 bases from V and 4 bases from J, with 12 bases between. The CDR3 contains 15 residues. The germline gives CDR1 KGHSH, CDR2 LQKENI. The DNA of the CDR3 is TGTGCCAGCTCACCAGGGATAGCGGTATACAATGAGCAGTTCTTC. Its translation: CASSPGIAVYNEQFF.

V and J are TRBV5-1 and TRBJ2-5; 10 positions match TRBD1. The V and J ends lost 3 bases and 4 bases, in that order; junction bases with no gene match: 9. CDR3 length: 16 residues. The germline CDR1 and CDR2 sequences are SGHRS and YFSETQ. For the CDR3, the DNA is TGCGCCAGCAGCTATACGGGACAGGGGAGTGGAGAGACCCAGTACTTC. Translated: CASSYTGQGSGETQYF.

This chain connects TRBV5-4 to TRBJ1-1; D remains unclear. Germline V lookup: CDR1 SGHNT, CDR2 YYREEE (reference sequence). The CDR3 sequence is 14 residues long. V was shortened by 3 bases and J by 3 bases, with 12 bases between the two germline ends. The CDR3 loop is CASSSFLEYTEAFF. The CDR3 DNA follows: TGTGCCAGCAGCTCGTTTTTGGAGTACACTGAAGCTTTCTTT.

The CDR3 is CASSYRGLASSTDTQYF. CDR3 DNA sequence: TGTGCCAGCAGCTACCGCGGACTAGCGTCTAGCACAGATACGCAGTATTTT. This sequence joins TRBV11-2 and TRBJ2-3; 9 bases are a match to TRBD2. Germline values: CDR1 SGHAT, CDR2 FQNNGV. The CDR3 is 17 amino acids. The ends lost 4 bases at V and 0 bases at J; junction bases unmatched: 8.